This is a list of T cell receptor beta chains from one sample in a study of OX40 agonist ivuxolimab in advanced cancers. Only in-frame clones appear in the TCRdb table, and some are missing; sequencing was by immunoSEQ multiplex PCR. The sample carries approximately 35,000 clones, approximately 90% recorded once. Sequenced material: CD4+ or CD8+ T cells sorted from blood, taken in a trial of the OX40 agonist ivuxolimab. Receptors originate from an adult with an advanced solid tumor such as melanoma, head and neck, liver or kidney cancer. CDR3s include the opening cysteine and the closing phenylalanine or tryptophan. Each record gives: J gene, V gene, D gene, CDR3 length, clone size, CDR3 protein, CDR3 DNA. The D gene is left open where the match is weak. The listing skips clone size in some rows; elsewhere it reads once, few, many or a size class.

j_gene: TRBJ1-5
v_gene: TRBV18
d_gene: TRBD1
len: 17
abundance: NA
CDR3aa: CASSPVTFVGGEQPQHF
CDR3nt: TGTGCCAGCTCACCAGTCACGTTCGTAGGGGGCGAACAGCCCCAGCATTTT

j_gene: TRBJ2-7
v_gene: TRBV4-1
d_gene: NA
len: 16
abundance: NA
CDR3aa: CASSQGGGSLTYEQYF
CDR3nt: TGCGCCAGCAGCCAAGGAGGGGGGTCGTTAACCTACGAGCAGTACTTC

j_gene: TRBJ2-5
v_gene: TRBV5-6
d_gene: NA
len: 11
abundance: NA
CDR3aa: CASSLVQTQYF
CDR3nt: TGTGCCAGCAGCTTGGTCCAGACCCAGTACTTC

j_gene: TRBJ2-1
v_gene: TRBV9
d_gene: TRBD1
len: 14
abundance: NA
CDR3aa: CASSVGRGRDEQFF
CDR3nt: TGTGCCAGCAGCGTAGGCAGGGGGCGCGATGAGCAGTTCTTC

j_gene: TRBJ2-5
v_gene: TRBV15
d_gene: NA
len: 13
abundance: NA
CDR3aa: CATSLASYETQYF
CDR3nt: TGTGCCACCAGCTTAGCTAGTTACGAGACCCAGTACTTC

j_gene: TRBJ1-3
v_gene: TRBV7-9
d_gene: NA
len: 12
abundance: NA
CDR3aa: CASSPTGNTIYF
CDR3nt: TGTGCCAGCAGCCCGACTGGAAACACCATATATTTT

j_gene: TRBJ1-1
v_gene: TRBV5-6
d_gene: TRBD1
len: 13
abundance: few
CDR3aa: CASSLGQGSEAFF
CDR3nt: TGTGCCAGCAGCTTGGGACAGGGATCTGAAGCTTTCTTT

j_gene: TRBJ2-1
v_gene: TRBV7-2
d_gene: TRBD2
len: 15
abundance: NA
CDR3aa: CASSGPLAGRVEQFF
CDR3nt: TGTGCCAGCAGTGGGCCGCTAGCGGGCCGCGTAGAGCAGTTCTTC

j_gene: TRBJ2-5
v_gene: TRBV2
d_gene: TRBD2
len: 16
abundance: NA
CDR3aa: CASSDIAGSGRETQYF
CDR3nt: TGTGCCAGCAGTGATATAGCGGGGAGTGGAAGAGAGACCCAGTACTTC

j_gene: TRBJ2-2
v_gene: TRBV10-2
d_gene: NA
len: 16
abundance: few
CDR3aa: CASSDPVRVNTGELFF
CDR3nt: TGCGCCAGCAGTGACCCCGTTAGGGTGAACACCGGGGAGCTGTTTTTT

j_gene: TRBJ1-4
v_gene: TRBV15
d_gene: TRBD1
len: 15
abundance: NA
CDR3aa: CATSRTGTGGEKLFF
CDR3nt: TGTGCCACCAGCAGAACCGGGACAGGGGGGGAAAAACTGTTTTTT

j_gene: TRBJ2-2
v_gene: TRBV19
d_gene: NA
len: 16
abundance: NA
CDR3aa: CASSMLSASSTGELFF
CDR3nt: TGTGCCAGTAGTATGCTCAGTGCTAGTTCGACCGGGGAGCTGTTTTTT

j_gene: TRBJ2-5
v_gene: TRBV11-2
d_gene: NA
len: 15
abundance: once
CDR3aa: CASSLVGLPGETQYF
CDR3nt: TGTGCCAGCAGCTTAGTAGGCCTACCCGGGGAGACCCAGTACTTC

j_gene: TRBJ2-1
v_gene: TRBV4-1
d_gene: TRBD1
len: 16
abundance: NA
CDR3aa: CASSQDQGARGNEQFF
CDR3nt: TGCGCCAGCAGCCAAGATCAGGGGGCGCGAGGAAATGAGCAGTTCTTC

j_gene: TRBJ2-7
v_gene: TRBV15
d_gene: NA
len: 11
abundance: NA
CDR3aa: CATSDSFEQYF
CDR3nt: TGTGCCACCAGCGACTCGTTCGAGCAGTACTTC

j_gene: TRBJ1-2
v_gene: TRBV6-1
d_gene: NA
len: 13
abundance: NA
CDR3aa: CASSGWRVYGYTF
CDR3nt: TGTGCCAGCAGTGGCTGGAGGGTGTATGGCTACACCTTC